These T cell receptor beta chains were read from a single sample in a study of T cells in Graves' hyperthyroidism and ophthalmopathy. TCRdb called the multiplex PCR reads again in MiXCR, with one record for every CDR3 protein. The table lists about 500,000 distinct CDR3 sequences, 16% of them singletons. The sample comprised blood. The receptors derive from a woman aged 18-29 years with Graves' hyperthyroidism. CDR3s include the opening cysteine and the closing phenylalanine or tryptophan. The size of a clone is reported for some rows only, either as once, few or many, or as a class for expanded clones.

V,size,J,CDR3
TRBV4-3,-,TRBJ1-2,CASSPDRGRVFGSTF
TRBV3-1,many,TRBJ2-7,CASSQRDTSYEQYF
TRBV5-5,-,TRBJ2-7,CASSQFGPPPYEQYF
TRBV6-5,many,TRBJ2-3,CASSYSWGGDTDTQYF
TRBV20-1,-,TRBJ1-1,CSAQDAEAFF
TRBV12-3/TRBV12-4,-,TRBJ2-7,CASSSPLGNSYEQYF
TRBV7-9,many,TRBJ1-6,CASSSTGTGNSPLHF
TRBV7-2,few,TRBJ2-5,CASSLGEDSRQYF
TRBV7-3,many,TRBJ2-1,CASSLAGYWGGEQFF
TRBV19,many,TRBJ1-1,CASSPQGWNTEAFF
TRBV6-1,few,TRBJ2-1,CASSPGLARNNEQFF
TRBV5-1,-,TRBJ2-1,CASSFQGGKNEQFF
TRBV7-9,many,TRBJ2-1,CASSRGTGEYNEQFF
TRBV5-1,-,TRBJ1-1,CASTDRGRLNTEAFF
TRBV12-3/TRBV12-4,many,TRBJ1-2,CATLLRPGLAAGYTF
TRBV6-1,-,TRBJ2-1,CASSGQGSYNEQFF
TRBV24-1,few,TRBJ2-1,CATSGVVHNEQFF
TRBV7-2,few,TRBJ2-1,CASSLAAGGLAGYNEQFF
TRBV28,-,TRBJ1-2,CAIWDSHYGYTF
TRBV20-1,many,TRBJ2-5,CSALSEREGQETQYF
TRBV30,many,TRBJ1-5,CAWNGGLDQPQHF
TRBV7-2,-,TRBJ2-3,CASSFSVARTDTQYF
TRBV20-1,few,TRBJ1-1,CSARGTTGTGVNMNTEAFF
TRBV30,few,TRBJ2-7,CAWSVSSSYEQYF
TRBV20-1,-,TRBJ2-7,CSAGAERVDHEQYF
TRBV12-3/TRBV12-4,few,TRBJ1-2,CASSLSSEGPGGYTF
TRBV6-1,many,TRBJ2-3,CASGEPGQGRDTQYF
TRBV19,few,TRBJ2-1,CASTPRDSYNEQFF